Described below is a single T cell receptor beta chain sequence and its context. Original handling: Nucleated cell counts were estimated from reference gene primer amplification. The table came from immunoSEQ multiplex PCR; TCRdb's copy has only in-frame clones and leaves some out. V and J calls and clone size are those listed in that table; D and trimming were worked out from the DNA. The profile covers some 56,000 clones, with 86% appearing a single time and around 25% taken by the ten largest. The data are from a study of blood T cell repertoires in COVID-19. Study at large: Collection of acute and convalescent COVID-19 samples took place in the United States, Italy and Spain. Nucleic acid was either cDNA or gDNA, and it came from T cells, B-cell-depleted T cells, or PBMCs.

The CDR3 extends over 15 amino acids. The germline V gene has CDR1 LNHDA and CDR2 SQIVND (reference sequence). V was shortened by 5 bases and J by 0 bases, with 11 bases between the two germline ends. The chain combines TRBV19 with TRBJ2-4; weak D call: TRBD1 (6 bases). The sequence derives from a woman at least 80 years old with acute or convalescent COVID-19. Sequenced sample: peripheral blood. Written as DNA, the CDR3 is TGTGCCAGTAGTGCTTGGGACACAGCCAAAAACATTCAGTACTTC. Its protein product is CASSAWDTAKNIQYF.